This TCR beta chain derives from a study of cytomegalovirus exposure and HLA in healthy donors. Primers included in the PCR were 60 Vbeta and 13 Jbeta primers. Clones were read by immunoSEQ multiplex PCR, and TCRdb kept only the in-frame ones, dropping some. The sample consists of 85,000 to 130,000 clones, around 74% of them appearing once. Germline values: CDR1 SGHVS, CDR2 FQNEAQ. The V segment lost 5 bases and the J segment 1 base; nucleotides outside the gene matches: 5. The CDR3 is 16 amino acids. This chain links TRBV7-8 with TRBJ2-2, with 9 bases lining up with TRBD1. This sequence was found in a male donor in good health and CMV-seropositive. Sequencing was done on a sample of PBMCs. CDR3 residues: CASSLWDRENTGELFF. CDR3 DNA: TGTGCCAGCAGCCTATGGGACAGGGAGAACACCGGGGAGCTGTTTTTT.